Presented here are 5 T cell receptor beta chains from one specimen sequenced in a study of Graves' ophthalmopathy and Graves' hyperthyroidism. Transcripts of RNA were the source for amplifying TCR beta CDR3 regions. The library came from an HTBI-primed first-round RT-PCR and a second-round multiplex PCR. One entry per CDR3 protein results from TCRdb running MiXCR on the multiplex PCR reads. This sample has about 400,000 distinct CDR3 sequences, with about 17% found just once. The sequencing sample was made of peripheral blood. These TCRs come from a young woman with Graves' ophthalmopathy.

The CDR3 loop reads CASSSPAMGGAEAFF. The CDR3 region has the DNA TGTGCCAGCAGTTCTCCCGCAATGGGAGGTGCTGAAGCTTTCTTT. The chain joins TRBV28 to TRBJ1-1, with D hard to call. Germline V gene sequence: CDR1 MDHEN, CDR2 SYDVKM. V lost 4 bases to trimming and J lost 6 bases, with 18 bases between them. The CDR3 runs to 15 residues.

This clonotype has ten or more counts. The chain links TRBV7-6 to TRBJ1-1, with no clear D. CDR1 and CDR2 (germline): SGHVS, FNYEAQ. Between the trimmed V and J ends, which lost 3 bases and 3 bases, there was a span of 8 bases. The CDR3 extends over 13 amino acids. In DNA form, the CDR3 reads TGTGCCAGCAGCTTGCACGGATACACTGAAGCTTTCTTT. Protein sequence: CASSLHGYTEAFF.

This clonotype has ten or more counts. The CDR3 region is CASSYGKFYEQYF. In DNA form, the CDR3 reads TGTGCCAGCAGTTACGGGAAGTTCTACGAGCAGTACTTC. The chain joins TRBV6-5 to TRBJ2-7; D is undetermined. Germline V CDR1 and CDR2: MNHEY, SVGAGI. This CDR3 region has 13 residues. The V end lost 2 bases, the J end lost 3 bases, and 8 bases lay between the germline ends.

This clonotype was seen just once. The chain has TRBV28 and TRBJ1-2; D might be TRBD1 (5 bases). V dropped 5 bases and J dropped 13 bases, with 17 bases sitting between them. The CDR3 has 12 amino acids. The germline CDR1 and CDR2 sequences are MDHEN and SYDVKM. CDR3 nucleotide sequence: TGTGCCAGCAGTGTGGGGACGAATGATGGCACCTTC. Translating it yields CASSVGTNDGTF.

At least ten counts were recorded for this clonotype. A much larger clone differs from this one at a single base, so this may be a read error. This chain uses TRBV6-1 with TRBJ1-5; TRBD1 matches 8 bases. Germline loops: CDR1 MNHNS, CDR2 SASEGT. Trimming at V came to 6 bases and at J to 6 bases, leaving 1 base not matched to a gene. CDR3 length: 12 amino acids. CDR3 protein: CASRTGAQPQHF. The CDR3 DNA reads TGTGCCAGCAGGACAGGGGCTCAGCCCCAGCATTTT.